The next 5 T cell receptor beta chains were all read from a single sample in a study of beta chain features in type 1 diabetes. The investigators reverse transcribed all of the isolated RNA, so they sequenced expressed TCRB transcripts. Libraries were prepared by immunoSEQ multiplex PCR; TCRdb keeps only in-frame clonotypes and omits some of them. This sample has over 100,000 clones, with roughly 15% found just once. Study conclusions and caveats: Moderate yet significant TCRB CDR3 shortening was seen in Type 1 diabetes patients in all four CD4+ subsets.

Their specific antigens are unknown. The specimen sequenced was central memory CD4+ T cells from blood. The receptors here all came from a man younger than 40 with type 1 diabetes.

The V call is TRBV10-3, the J call TRBJ1-1; maybe TRBD1 (5 bases). Germline V gene data show CDR1 as ENHRY and CDR2 as SYGVKD. The CDR3 has 13 residues. Between the trimmed V and J ends, which lost 7 bases and 3 bases, there was a span of 12 bases. The CDR3 region has the DNA TGTGCCATCAATTCGGGCAGGGACACTGAAGCTTTCTTT. Translated: CAINSGRDTEAFF.

Concerning this clone: A read error may explain this, as a much larger clone is one base away. The chain recombines TRBV2 with TRBJ1-2; TRBD1 aligns across 9 bases. The CDR3 is 13 amino acids. Trimming took 5 bases from V and 4 from J; bases not matched to a gene: 2. The germline gives CDR1 SNHLY, CDR2 FYNNEI. The CDR3 region has the DNA TGTGCCAGCAGTCCGGGACAGGGCTATGGCTACACCTTC. Its translation: CASSPGQGYGYTF.

This clone is classed as medium-sized (0.01 to 0.1%). DNA of the CDR3: TGTGCCATCAGTGATCCTGAGACAGGGACAGAGACCCAGTACTTC. Its translation: CAISDPETGTETQYF. The gene calls are TRBV10-3 and TRBJ2-5; 7 bases agree with TRBD1. V was pared by 3 bases and J by 4 bases, with 8 bases of the junction left unmatched. Germline loops: CDR1 ENHRY, CDR2 SYGVKD. The CDR3 runs 15 residues.

The chain couples TRBV9 to TRBJ2-2; 9 bases are a match to TRBD1. Germline loops: CDR1 SGDLS, CDR2 YYNGEE. This CDR3 region has 17 residues. V lost 0 bases to trimming and J lost 1 base; unmatched junction nucleotides: 4. Here the CDR3 DNA reads TGTGCCAGCAGCGTAGGGGACAGGGTACTGAACACCGGGGAGCTGTTTTTT. As protein: CASSVGDRVLNTGELFF.

J is TRBJ2-3 and V is TRBV7-8; D gene uncertain. From germline, CDR1 is SGHVS and CDR2 FQNEAQ. The CDR3 is made up of 14 amino acids. V lost 8 bases and J 6 bases, leaving 18 bases between the germline ends. CDR3 nucleotide sequence: TGTGCCAGCCGCCTCTCCGCATATTCGGATACGCAGTATTTT. This codes for CASRLSAYSDTQYF.